This T cell receptor beta chain stems from a study of T cell responses to AZD1222 COVID-19 vaccine. Between the trimmed V and J ends, which lost 5 bases and 1 base, there was a span of 17 bases. The CDR3 length is 16 residues. Germline V gives CDR1 MGHRA, CDR2 YSYEKL. Assay used: immunoSEQ multiplex PCR; TCRdb lists only in-frame clones, some missing. In the table there are about 120,000 clones, around nine tenths of which are singletons. This sequence originates from an adult in good health. The input for sequencing was peripheral blood, taken on day 0 of AZD1222 vaccination. The chain links TRBV4-1 to TRBJ1-2, with TRBD1 as a possible D gene (5 bases). The CDR3, as DNA: TGCGCCAGCAGCGTACAACACGGGGGGGATAACTATGGCTACACCTTC. This sequence encodes CASSVQHGGDNYGYTF.